This T cell receptor (beta chain) was recovered during a study of PD-1 blockade in classical Hodgkin lymphoma. Study-wide results and caveats: Complete responders entered with baseline diversity on par with newly diagnosed patients, the results showed. Newly diagnosed patients were reported to start with lower TCR diversity than healthy donors.

V lost 3 bases and J lost 7, with 12 bases in between. Germline V gene sequence: CDR1 SGHTA, CDR2 FQGTGA. The CDR3 consists of 13 residues. The patients all showed relapse after autologous stem cell transplantation, while their brentuximab vedotin exposure varied. This clone was recorded at least ten times. Its matching antigen is unknown. The method was immunoSEQ multiplex PCR; TCRdb's version includes in-frame clones alone and lacks a portion of them. This table holds around 99,000 clones, roughly 79% found once. The chain recombines TRBV7-3 with TRBJ2-5, with D perhaps TRBD2 (6 bases). This material consisted of peripheral blood mononuclear cells (PBMCs), taken before the second cycle of nivolumab. This TCR came from a human donor with classical Hodgkin lymphoma. CDR3 sequence: CASSFRVEGTQYF. The CDR3 DNA reads as TGTGCCAGCAGCTTCCGCGTGGAGGGGACCCAGTACTTC.